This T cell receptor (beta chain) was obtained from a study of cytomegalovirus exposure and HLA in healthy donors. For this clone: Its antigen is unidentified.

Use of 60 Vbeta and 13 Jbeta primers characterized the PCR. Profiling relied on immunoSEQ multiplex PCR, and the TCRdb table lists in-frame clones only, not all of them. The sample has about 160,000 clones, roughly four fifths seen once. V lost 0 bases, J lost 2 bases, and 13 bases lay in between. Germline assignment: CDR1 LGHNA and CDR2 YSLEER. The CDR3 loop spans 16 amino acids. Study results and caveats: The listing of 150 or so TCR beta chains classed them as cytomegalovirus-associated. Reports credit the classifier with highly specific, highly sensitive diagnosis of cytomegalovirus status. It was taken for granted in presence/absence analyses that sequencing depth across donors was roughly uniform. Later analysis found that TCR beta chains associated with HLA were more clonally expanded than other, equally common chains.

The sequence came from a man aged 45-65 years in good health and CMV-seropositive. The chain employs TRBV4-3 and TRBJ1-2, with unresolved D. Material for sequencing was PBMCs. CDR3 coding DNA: TGCGCCAGCAGCCAAGACTGGGCATTTACGAACTATGGCTACACCTTC. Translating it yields CASSQDWAFTNYGYTF.